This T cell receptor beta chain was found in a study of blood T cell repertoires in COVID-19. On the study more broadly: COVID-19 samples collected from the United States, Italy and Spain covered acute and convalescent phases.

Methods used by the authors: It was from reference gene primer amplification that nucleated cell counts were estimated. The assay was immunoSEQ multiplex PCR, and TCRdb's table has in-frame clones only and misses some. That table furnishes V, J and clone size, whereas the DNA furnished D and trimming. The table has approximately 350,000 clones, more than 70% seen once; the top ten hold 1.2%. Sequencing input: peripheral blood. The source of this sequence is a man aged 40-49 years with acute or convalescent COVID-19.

CDR3 residues: CASKRLGTEAFF. CDR3 in DNA: TGTGCCAGTAAGCGTCTCGGCACTGAAGCTTTCTTT. This chain connects TRBV27 to TRBJ1-1; D ambiguous. Trimming cost V 9 bases and J 4 bases, with 12 bases left between them. Germline V gives CDR1 MNHEY, CDR2 SMNVEV (reference sequence). The CDR3 is made up of 12 amino acids.